This TCR beta chain derives from a study of CD8 T cells in Susac syndrome. RNA amounts of about 0.45 to 1 ug underwent reverse transcription with random hexamers. An immunoSEQ multiplex PCR amplified TCR beta CDR3 over 54 Vbeta and 13 Jbeta. TCRdb reanalysed the immunoSEQ multiplex PCR reads using MiXCR and keeps one entry per CDR3 protein. The table records approximately 280,000 distinct CDR3 sequences, more than 75% of them present only once. This CDR3 is 15 amino acids long. Trimming removed 8 bases from V and 3 bases from J, with 16 bases in between. Germline CDR1 MDHEN, CDR2 SYDVKM. This TCR came from a human donor with multiple sclerosis. The sequencing sample was made of CD8+ T cells from PBMCs. V and J are TRBV28 and TRBJ1-4, with D possibly matching TRBD1 (6 bases). CDR3 amino acids: CASHQSGASNEKLFF. The CDR3, as DNA: TGTGCCAGCCACCAGTCAGGGGCGTCTAATGAAAAACTGTTTTTT.